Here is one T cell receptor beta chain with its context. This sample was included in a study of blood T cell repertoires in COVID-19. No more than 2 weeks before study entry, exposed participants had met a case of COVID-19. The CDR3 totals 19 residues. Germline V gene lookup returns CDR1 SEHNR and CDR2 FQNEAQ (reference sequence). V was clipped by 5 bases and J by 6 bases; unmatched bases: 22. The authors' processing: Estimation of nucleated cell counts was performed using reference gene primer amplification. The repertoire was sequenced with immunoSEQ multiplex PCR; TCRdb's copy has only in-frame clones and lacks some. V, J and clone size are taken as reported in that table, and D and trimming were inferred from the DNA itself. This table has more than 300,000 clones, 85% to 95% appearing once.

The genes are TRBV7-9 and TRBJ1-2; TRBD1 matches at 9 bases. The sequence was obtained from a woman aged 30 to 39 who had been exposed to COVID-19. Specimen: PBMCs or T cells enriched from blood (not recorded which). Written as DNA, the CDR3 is TGTGCCAGCAGCCCCCCCCACCTGGGACAGGGAAAACTTGAGGATGGCTACACCTTC. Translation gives CASSPPHLGQGKLEDGYTF.